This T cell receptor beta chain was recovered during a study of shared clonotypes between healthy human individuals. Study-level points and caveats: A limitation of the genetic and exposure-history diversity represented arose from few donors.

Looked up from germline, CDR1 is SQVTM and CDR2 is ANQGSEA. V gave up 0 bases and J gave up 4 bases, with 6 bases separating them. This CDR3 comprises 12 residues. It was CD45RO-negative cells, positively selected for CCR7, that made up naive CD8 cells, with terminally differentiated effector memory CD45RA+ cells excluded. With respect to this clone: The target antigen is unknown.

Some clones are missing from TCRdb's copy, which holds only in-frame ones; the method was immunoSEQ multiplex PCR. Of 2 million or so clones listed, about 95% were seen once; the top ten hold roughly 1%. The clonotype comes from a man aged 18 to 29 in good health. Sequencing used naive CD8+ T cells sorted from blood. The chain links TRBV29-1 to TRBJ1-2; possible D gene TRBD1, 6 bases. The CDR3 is CSVEDRGYGYTF. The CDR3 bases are TGCAGCGTTGAAGACAGGGGCTATGGCTACACCTTC.